A single sample gave rise to the 26 T cell receptor beta chains below, sequenced in a study of tumor and adjacent non-tumor tissue in lung cancer. The library came from three nested PCR rounds adapted from ARM-PCR protocols. TCRdb passed the multiplex PCR reads through MiXCR, listing each CDR3 protein once. There are over 110,000 distinct CDR3 sequences in the sample; around 66% occur only once, and about 20% lies in the top ten. RNA was extracted from bulk tissue without any cell sorting. The specimen was lung tumor tissue. Source of these receptors: a man aged 60 to 75 with small cell lung cancer.

The chain is built from TRBV4-2 and TRBJ2-5; no firm D call. CDR1 and CDR2 from the germline V gene are LGHNA and YNFKEQ. This CDR3 spans 13 amino acids. V shed 0 bases and J shed 1 base, with 3 bases lying between them. The CDR3, as DNA: TGTGCCAGCAGCCAAGATAGCCAAGAGACCCAGTACTTC. Translation: CASSQDSQETQYF.

On this clonotype itself: The germline gene is not matched at one end of the junction; a read error may be the cause. The V gene is TRBV11-2, the J gene TRBJ1-1; the D is unclear. The germline V gene has CDR1 SGHAT and CDR2 FQNNGV. The CDR3 is 14 amino acids. The CDR3 nucleotides are TGTGCCAGCAACTTAGATTTAGTCCTAGGCGGAGCTTTCTTT. It codes for CASNLDLVLGGAFF. Looking up the rest from reference TRBV11-2 and TRBJ1-1 gives the full variable domain: EAGVAQSPRYKIIEKRQSVAFWCNPISGHATLYWYQQILGQGPKLLIQFQNNGVVDDSQLPKDRFSAERLKGVDSTLKIQPAKLEDSAVYLCASNLDLVLGGAFFGQGTRLTVV.

This chain links TRBV6-5 with TRBJ1-5; maybe TRBD1 (6 bases). Germline CDR1 is MNHEY and CDR2 is SVGAGI. The germline V and J ends were trimmed by 7 bases and 4 bases, with 26 bases remaining between them. The CDR3 covers 18 residues. The CDR3 DNA reads TGTGCCAGCATGAAATTAGGACCCAGGGGTCCGAGAAATCAGCCCCAGCATTTT. Amino acid sequence: CASMKLGPRGPRNQPQHF.

The count of this clonotype is one. One end of the junction varies from germline; a read error may be responsible. The J gene is TRBJ2-3, the V gene TRBV10-2; D is ambiguous. The CDR3 runs to 14 residues. From germline, CDR1 is WSHSY and CDR2 SAAADI. The CDR3 DNA sequence: TGCGCCAGTAGTGAGTCGACCAGGACAGATACGCAGTATTTT. It translates to CASSESTRTDTQYF.

J is TRBJ2-1 and V is TRBV5-1; D possibly corresponds to TRBD1 (6 bases). The CDR3 spans 17 residues. Trimming removed 4 bases at V and 4 bases at J, with 21 bases between. Germline V gene data show CDR1 as SGHRS and CDR2 as YFSETQ. CDR3 sequence (DNA): TGCGCCAGCAGCCTTTCCACGGCATGGGGGCCTTACAATGAGCAGTTCTTC. Translated, it gives CASSLSTAWGPYNEQFF.

V usage is TRBV28 and J usage is TRBJ1-2; D gene uncertain. Trimming stripped 3 bases from V and 0 bases from J, with 8 bases between. Germline V CDR1 and CDR2: MDHEN, SYDVKM. There are 14 residues in the CDR3. CDR3 sequence reads: CASSFTVPNYGYTF. The CDR3 coding sequence is TGTGCCAGCAGTTTCACAGTGCCTAACTATGGCTACACCTTC.

This clonotype was seen ten or more times. This chain joins TRBV6-2 or TRBV6-3 and TRBJ2-1; 8 nucleotides agree with TRBD2. CDR1 is MNHEY and CDR2 is SVGEGT in the germline V gene. This CDR3 is built from 15 residues. The V segment lost 2 bases and the J segment 0 bases; nucleotides outside the gene matches: 0. The CDR3 nucleotides are TGTGCCAGCAGTTACGGGACTAGCTCCTACAATGAGCAGTTCTTC. Protein: CASSYGTSSYNEQFF.

This rearrangement joins TRBV7-8 to TRBJ1-5, with 7 nucleotides matching TRBD1. Germline V gene data show CDR1 as SGHVS and CDR2 as FQNEAQ. This CDR3 has 11 amino acids. CDR3 in DNA: TGTACTAGCAGCTCAGGGGGTCCAACCCATTTT. This gives the protein CTSSSGGPTHF.

V is TRBV6-1 and J is TRBJ2-3; TRBD2 aligns across 10 bases. Germline assignment: CDR1 MNHNS and CDR2 SASEGT. The CDR3 has 14 residues. J was trimmed by 5 bases and V by 6 bases; bases with no gene match: 5. The chain's CDR3 is CASSLAGVVDTQYF. In nucleotides, the CDR3 is TGTGCCAGCAGCCTAGCGGGGGTGGTAGATACGCAGTATTTT.

The gene calls are TRBV11-1 and TRBJ2-1; TRBD2 aligns across 7 bases. Germline-derived CDR1 and CDR2 are SGHAT and FQDESV (reference sequence). CDR3 length: 13 amino acids. Here the CDR3 DNA reads TGTGACAGTAGCTTAGAAGAGGGCGGGAGAAAGTTCTTC. Translating it yields CDSSLEEGGRKFF.

This clonotype has just one count. A much bigger clone sits one base away, suggesting this may be a read error. The rearrangement joins TRBV4-1 to TRBJ2-1; 9 bases line up with TRBD2. The CDR3 runs 17 residues. Germline values: CDR1 MGHRA, CDR2 YSYEKL. The CDR3: CASCQDYGGRAYNEQFF. In DNA form, the CDR3 reads TGCGCCAGCTGCCAAGATTATGGCGGGAGGGCCTACAATGAGCAGTTCTTC.

This clonotype came up once. Germline is not matched at one junction end, which may reflect a read error. The chain employs TRBV6-1 and TRBJ2-1; 7 positions match TRBD1. Per germline, CDR1 MNHNS and CDR2 SASEGT. The CDR3 consists of 14 residues. For the CDR3, the DNA is TGTGCCAGCATACGGGACAGTGGGTCGGATGAGCAGCTCTTC. This codes for CASIRDSGSDEQLF.

With regard to this clonotype: This may stem from a read error, because a much larger clone lies one nucleotide away. The gene calls are TRBV29-1 and TRBJ2-3; D not certain. The CDR3 runs 13 residues. Germline-derived CDR1 and CDR2 are SQVTM and ANQGSEA. The CDR3 loop is CSVEFLGTATQYF. The CDR3 nucleotides are TGCAGCGTTGAATTTCTAGGCACAGCTACGCAGTATTTT.

This chain links TRBV20-1 with TRBJ1-4; 12 bases fit TRBD1. Trimming cost V 3 bases and J 9 bases; bases outside gene matches: 5. The CDR3 runs 14 residues. Germline V gene data show CDR1 as DFQATT and CDR2 as SNEGSKA (reference sequence). The CDR3 here is CSARGTGGRKKLFF. The CDR3 nucleotides read TGCAGTGCTAGGGGGACAGGGGGCCGTAAAAAACTGTTTTTT.

This clonotype was recorded only once. This may be a read error, as it is one base from a much larger clone. The gene calls are TRBV10-3 and TRBJ2-3; tentative D call: TRBD2 (6 bases). The CDR3 spans 14 residues. The germline V gene has CDR1 ENHRY and CDR2 SYGVKD. The CDR3 bases are TGTGCCATCAGTGAGGGAGGGAGCATAGATACGCAGTATTTT. The encoded protein is CAISEGGSIDTQYF.

For this clonotype: At one boundary the junction diverges from the germline segment, which might be a read error. V gene TRBV4-1 combines with J gene TRBJ1-6, with D uncertain. From germline, CDR1 is MGHRA and CDR2 YSYEKL. The CDR3 has 15 amino acids. The chain's CDR3 is CASSQGVNYNSPPHF. In DNA, the CDR3 is TGCGCCAGCAGCCAAGGGGTGAACTATAATTCACCCCCCCACTTT.

Concerning this clonotype itself: An end of the junction differs from the germline gene, which may be a read error. This chain joins TRBV20-1 and TRBJ2-3; 8 nucleotides agree with TRBD2. The CDR3 contains 15 residues. CDR1 is DFQATT and CDR2 is SNEGSKA in the germline V gene (reference sequence). CDR3 region: CIATRTSWSTDTQYF. In DNA form, the CDR3 reads TGCATTGCTACCCGGACTAGCTGGAGCACAGATACGCAGTATTTT.

About this clonotype itself: This could be a read error, since a much larger clone is one nucleotide away. J is TRBJ1-1 and V is TRBV20-1, with TRBD1 as a possible D gene (5 bases). The germline CDR1 and CDR2 sequences are DFQATT and SNEGSKA (reference sequence). V was cut by 5 bases and J by 4 bases, with 17 bases left in between. The CDR3 runs to 14 residues. CDR3 in amino acids: CSAQDSFMSTEAFF. The DNA of the CDR3 is TGCAGTGCTCAAGACAGCTTCATGAGCACTGAAGCTTTCTTT.

In regard to this clonotype: Relative to the germline gene, one junction end is altered; a read error may explain this. The CDR3, as DNA: TGTGCTAGCAGCGTAGGGTACTATGGCTACACATTC. Its protein is CASSVGYYGYTF. V usage is TRBV13 and J usage is TRBJ1-2; D gene unclear. The V gene's germline CDR1 is PRHDT and CDR2 FYEKMQ (reference sequence). This CDR3 is built from 12 residues.

Remarks on this clonotype: An end of the junction differs from the germline gene, which may be a read error. The V gene is TRBV20-1, the J gene TRBJ2-1, with 11 bases aligning to TRBD2. The CDR3 spans 14 residues. Looked up from germline, CDR1 is DFQATT and CDR2 is SNEGSKA (reference sequence). The CDR3 sequence: CSASTSGTHNKQFF. As DNA, the CDR3 is TGTAGTGCTTCGACTAGCGGGACACACAATAAGCAGTTCTTC.

This clonotype was counted between two and nine times. The junction departs from the called germline gene at one end, perhaps through a read error. The chain employs TRBV7-9 and TRBJ1-4; D is unclear. The V gene's germline CDR1 is SEHNR and CDR2 FQNEAQ (reference sequence). The CDR3 covers 12 residues. CDR3 amino acids: CASSLAGGILFF. The CDR3 DNA sequence: TGTGCCAGTAGCTTGGCGGGCGGCATTCTGTTTTTT.

This clonotype showed up just a few times. The chain uses TRBV29-1 and TRBJ2-3; a possible D gene is TRBD1 (6 bases). The CDR3 totals 15 residues. The V gene lost 4 bases and the J gene lost 6 bases, with 20 bases spanning the gap. Germline loops: CDR1 SQVTM, CDR2 ANQGSEA. CDR3 nucleotides: TGCAGCGTTGTCGGGGCATGGGACACAGTTGATACGCAGTATTTT. Its protein product is CSVVGAWDTVDTQYF.

The gene calls are TRBV7-9 and TRBJ2-1; the D is unclear. The CDR3 length is 15 residues. CDR1 is SEHNR, CDR2 FQNEAQ, per germline (reference sequence). CDR3 residues: CVGSLMGSSYNEQFF. The CDR3 DNA reads as TGTGTCGGCAGCTTAATGGGTAGCTCCTACAATGAGCAGTTCTTC.

The chain links TRBV6-6 to TRBJ2-2; 7 nucleotides match TRBD2. This CDR3 has 15 residues. Trimming took 2 bases from V and 4 from J; bases not matched to a gene: 4. Germline values: CDR1 MNHNY, CDR2 SVGAGI (reference sequence). The CDR3 nucleotides are TGTGCCAGCAGTTACACCGGGAGGTGCACCGGGGAGCTGTTTTTT. Translation gives CASSYTGRCTGELFF.

The gene calls are TRBV29-1 and TRBJ1-2, with D maybe TRBD1 (5 bases). The CDR3 consists of 13 residues. V was clipped by 4 bases and J by 8 bases, with 17 bases between them. Germline V CDR1 and CDR2: SQVTM, ANQGSEA. The CDR3: CSVGPGRDRGYTF. In DNA, the CDR3 is TGCAGCGTTGGTCCGGGCAGGGATAGGGGCTACACCTTC.

Of note for this clonotype: The junction shows a germline mismatch at one end, possibly a read error. The gene calls are TRBV6-5 and TRBJ2-1, with a weak D call TRBD2 (6 bases). This CDR3 has 16 amino acids. Germline V gene data show CDR1 as MNHEY and CDR2 as SVGAGI. CDR3 in DNA: TGTACCAGCAGTTACTCGAGGCGGGGCCGGGAAAATGAGCAATTCTTC. It encodes CTSSYSRRGRENEQFF.